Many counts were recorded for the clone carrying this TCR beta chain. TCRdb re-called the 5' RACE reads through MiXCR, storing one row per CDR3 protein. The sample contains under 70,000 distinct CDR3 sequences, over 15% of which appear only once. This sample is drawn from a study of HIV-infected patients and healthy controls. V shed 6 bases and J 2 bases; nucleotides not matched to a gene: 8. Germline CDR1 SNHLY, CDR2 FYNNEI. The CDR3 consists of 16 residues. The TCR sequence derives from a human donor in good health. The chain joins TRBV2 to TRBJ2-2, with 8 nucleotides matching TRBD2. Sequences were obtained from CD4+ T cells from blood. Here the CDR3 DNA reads TGTGCCAGCAGGTGGGAACTAGCGGACAACACCGGGGAGCTGTTTTTT. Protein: CASRWELADNTGELFF.